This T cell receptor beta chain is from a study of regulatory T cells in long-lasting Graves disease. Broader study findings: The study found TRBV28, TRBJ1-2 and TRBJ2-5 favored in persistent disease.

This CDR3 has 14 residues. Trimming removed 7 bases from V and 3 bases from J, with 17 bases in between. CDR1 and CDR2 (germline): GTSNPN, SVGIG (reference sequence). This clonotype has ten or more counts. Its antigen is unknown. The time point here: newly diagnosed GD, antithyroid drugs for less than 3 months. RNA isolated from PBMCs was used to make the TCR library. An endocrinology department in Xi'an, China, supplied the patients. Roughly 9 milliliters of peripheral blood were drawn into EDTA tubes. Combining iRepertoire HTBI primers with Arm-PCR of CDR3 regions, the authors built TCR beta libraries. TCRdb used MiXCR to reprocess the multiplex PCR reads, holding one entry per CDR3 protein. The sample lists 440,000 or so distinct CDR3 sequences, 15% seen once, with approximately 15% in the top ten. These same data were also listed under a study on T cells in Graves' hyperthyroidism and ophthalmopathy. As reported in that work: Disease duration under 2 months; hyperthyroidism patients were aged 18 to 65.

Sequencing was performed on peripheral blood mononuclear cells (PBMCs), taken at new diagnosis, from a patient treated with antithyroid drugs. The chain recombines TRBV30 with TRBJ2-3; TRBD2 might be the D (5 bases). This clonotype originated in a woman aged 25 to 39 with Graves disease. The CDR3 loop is CAYDYLRGTDTQYF. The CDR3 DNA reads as TGTGCCTACGACTACTTGAGAGGTACAGATACGCAGTATTTT.